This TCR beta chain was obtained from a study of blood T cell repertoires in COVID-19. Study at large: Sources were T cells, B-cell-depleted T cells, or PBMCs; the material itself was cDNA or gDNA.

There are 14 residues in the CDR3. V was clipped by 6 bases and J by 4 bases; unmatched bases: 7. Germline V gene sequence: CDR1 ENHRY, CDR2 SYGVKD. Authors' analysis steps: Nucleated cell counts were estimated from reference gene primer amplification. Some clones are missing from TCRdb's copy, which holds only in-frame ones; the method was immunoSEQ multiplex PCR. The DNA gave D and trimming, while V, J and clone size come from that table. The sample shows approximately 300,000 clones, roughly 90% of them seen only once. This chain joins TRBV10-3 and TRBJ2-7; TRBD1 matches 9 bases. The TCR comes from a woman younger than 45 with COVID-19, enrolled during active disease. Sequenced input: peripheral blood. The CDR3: CAISIGQGLYEQYF. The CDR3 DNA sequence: TGTGCCATCAGCATTGGACAGGGGCTTTACGAGCAGTACTTC.